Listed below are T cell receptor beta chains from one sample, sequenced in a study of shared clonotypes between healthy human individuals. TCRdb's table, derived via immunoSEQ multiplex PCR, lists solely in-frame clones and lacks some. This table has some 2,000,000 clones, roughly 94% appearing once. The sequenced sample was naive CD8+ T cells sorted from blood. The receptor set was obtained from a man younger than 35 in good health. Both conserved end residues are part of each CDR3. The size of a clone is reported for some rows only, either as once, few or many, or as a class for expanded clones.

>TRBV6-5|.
CASSYPVSGEQFF
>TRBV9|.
CARSASGGRGTYEQYF
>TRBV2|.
CASEGIDTQQFF
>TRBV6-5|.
CASNPANTGELFF
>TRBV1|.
CTSSQDEREGTDTQYF
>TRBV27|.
CASSLLAGVRDEQFF
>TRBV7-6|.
CASSSTSGGEDYGYTF
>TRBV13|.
CASSLSHGGQPQHF
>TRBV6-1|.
CASSVGAASSYNEQFF
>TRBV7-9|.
CASSPFRGSTDTQYF
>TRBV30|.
CAWNGPPEAFF
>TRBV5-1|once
CASSLDLAGGPTNEQYF
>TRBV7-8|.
CASSPGTAGGYTF
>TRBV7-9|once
CASSSTGGSDGYTF
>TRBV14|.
CASSQTTSGKGYEQYF
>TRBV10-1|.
CASSDPAGTGDGTQYF
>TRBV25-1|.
CASSDPFEQYF
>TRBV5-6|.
CASSLVGDTEAFF
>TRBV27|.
CASSLRFSNQPQHF
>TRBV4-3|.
CASSQFTGGGYGYTF
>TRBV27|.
CASSFGTGITNEQFF
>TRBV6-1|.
CASSARDRPFDEQYF
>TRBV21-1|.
CASSKGGRANVLTF
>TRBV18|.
CASSYDPGMNQPQHF
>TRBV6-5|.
CASSYEGIQYF
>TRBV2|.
CASGGPLGEQFF
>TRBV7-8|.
CASSLWAGDTQYF
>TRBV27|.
CASSLEGVLPYQYF
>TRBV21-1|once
CASSLDGGEGSNQPQHF
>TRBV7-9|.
CASSPHSGMVNTEAFF
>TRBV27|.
CASSPRQGALHEQYF
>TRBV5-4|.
CASSLEVQPFGYTF
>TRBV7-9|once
CASSLTGGAADTQYF
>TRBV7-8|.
CASSLAWRGTYEQYF
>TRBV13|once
CASSSRLSTDTQYF
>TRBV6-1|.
CASSAIQTSIMPDEQFF
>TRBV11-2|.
CASSLGLAPSYNEQFF
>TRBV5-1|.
CASSAVPGVEAFF
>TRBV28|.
CASSNRQVDGYTF
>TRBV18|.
CASSPQNEQFF
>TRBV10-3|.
CAISESGVDVAGYTF
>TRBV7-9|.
CASSSIAETEDTQYF
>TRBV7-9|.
CASSPRETGGFYEQYF
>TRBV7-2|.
CASSLDIAGVLTGELFF
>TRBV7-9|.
CASSPDRGLVYGYTF